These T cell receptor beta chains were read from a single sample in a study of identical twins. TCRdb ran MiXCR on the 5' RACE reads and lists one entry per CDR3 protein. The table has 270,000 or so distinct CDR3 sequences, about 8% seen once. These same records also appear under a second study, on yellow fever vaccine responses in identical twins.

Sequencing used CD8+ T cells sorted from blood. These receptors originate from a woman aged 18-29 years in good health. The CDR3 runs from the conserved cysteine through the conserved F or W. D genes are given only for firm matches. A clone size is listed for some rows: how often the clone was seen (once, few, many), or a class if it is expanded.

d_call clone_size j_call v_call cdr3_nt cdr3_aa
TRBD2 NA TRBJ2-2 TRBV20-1 TGCAGTGCTAGAGTTGCGCGGCTAGCGGGCAACACCGGGGAGCTGTTTTTT CSARVARLAGNTGELFF
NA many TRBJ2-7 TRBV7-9 TGTGCCAGCAGCTTAGTTGGGGTCGAGCAGTACTTC CASSLVGVEQYF
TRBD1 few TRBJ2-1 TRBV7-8 TGTGCCAGCAGCTCCACGACAGGGATCCCCTACAATGAGCAGTTCTTC CASSSTTGIPYNEQFF
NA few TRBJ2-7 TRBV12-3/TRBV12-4 TGTGCCAGCAGCCCGGGACACGGGGGCGAGCAGTACTTC CASSPGHGGEQYF
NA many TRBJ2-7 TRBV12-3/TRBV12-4 TGTGCCAGCAGTATCGTAGTAACCGAGCAGTACTTC CASSIVVTEQYF
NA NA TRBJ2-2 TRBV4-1 TGCGCCAGCAGCCAAGGCCTTAACACCGGGGAGCTGTTTTTT CASSQGLNTGELFF
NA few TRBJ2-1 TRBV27 TGTGCCATCAGTCCCCAAGGTGGTCCCAATGAGCAGTTCTTC CAISPQGGPNEQFF
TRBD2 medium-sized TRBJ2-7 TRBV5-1 TGCGCCAGCAGCTTGCCCAACGGATGGACTAGCGGGATCTCCTACGAGCAGTACTTC CASSLPNGWTSGISYEQYF
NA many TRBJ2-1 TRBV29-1 TGCAGCGTTGAGGGATACAACAATGAGCAGTTCTTC CSVEGYNNEQFF
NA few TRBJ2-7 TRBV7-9 TGTGCCAGCAGCGCCCTTCACGGTAGCTCCTACGAGCAGTACTTC CASSALHGSSYEQYF
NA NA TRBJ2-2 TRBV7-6 TGTGCCAGCAGCGTCGGACACACCGGGGAGCTGTTTTTT CASSVGHTGELFF
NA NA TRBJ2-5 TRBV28 TGTGCCAGCAGTTTGAATAGTAGGGATTTTTTGTTAGTCCAAGAGACCCAGTACTTC CASSLNSRDFLLVQETQYF
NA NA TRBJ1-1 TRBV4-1 TGCGCCAGCAGCCAAGTTGGCGTAAACACTGAAGCTTTCTTT CASSQVGVNTEAFF
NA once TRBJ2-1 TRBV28 TGTGCCAGCAGTAAGATATTAGACAATGAGCAGTTCTTC CASSKILDNEQFF
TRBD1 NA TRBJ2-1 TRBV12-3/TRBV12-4 TGTGCCAGCAGTGAGACAGGGGCAGTCAATGAGCAGTTCTTC CASSETGAVNEQFF
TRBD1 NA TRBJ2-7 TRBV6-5 TGTGCCAGCAGTTCCGAGGGGGCTGTCTACGAGCAGTACTTC CASSSEGAVYEQYF
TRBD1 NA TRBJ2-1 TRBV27 TGTGCCAGCAGTTTGGGACAGGGAACTGAGCAGTTCTTC CASSLGQGTEQFF
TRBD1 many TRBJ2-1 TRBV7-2 TGTGCCAGCAGCTCCTGGACAGGGGGCTATGAGCAGTTCTTC CASSSWTGGYEQFF
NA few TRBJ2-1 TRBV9 TGTGCCAGCAGCGTAGACTCTTCTAATGAGCAGTTCTTC CASSVDSSNEQFF
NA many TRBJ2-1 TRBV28 TGTGCCAGCAGTTTAGCGAGCGGAGGCTACAATGAGCAGTTCTTC CASSLASGGYNEQFF
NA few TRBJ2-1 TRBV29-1 TGCAGCGTTGAAGATGCTAGCTGGAGGCAGTTCTTC CSVEDASWRQFF
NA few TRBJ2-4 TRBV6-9 TGTGCCAGCAGTTATGGAAGGGGGCGCTTTAGCGGTATAGCCAAAAACATTCAGTACTTC CASSYGRGRFSGIAKNIQYF
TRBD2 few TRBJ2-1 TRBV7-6 TGTGCCAGCAGCTTAGCGGCTAGCGGCTCCTACAATGAGCAGTTCTTC CASSLAASGSYNEQFF
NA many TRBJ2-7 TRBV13 TGTGCCAGCAGCTTAGCAAACTCGGGACATCTGGGTCCCGAGCAGTACTTC CASSLANSGHLGPEQYF
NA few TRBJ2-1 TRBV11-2 TGTGCCAGCAGCACTAACCGGGACTCATACAATGAGCAGTTCTTC CASSTNRDSYNEQFF
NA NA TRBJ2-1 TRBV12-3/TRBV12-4 TGTGCCAACAGAGATATAGCGGCAACCTCCTACAATGAGCAGTTCTTC CANRDIAATSYNEQFF
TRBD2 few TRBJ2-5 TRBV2 TGTGCCAGCAGTTCCTTCCGCGGGGAAGCGGGAGCCATCCAAGAGACCCAGTACTTC CASSSFRGEAGAIQETQYF
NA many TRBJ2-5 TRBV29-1 TGCAGCGTTGAATCCAGCGAGGAGACCCAGTACTTC CSVESSEETQYF
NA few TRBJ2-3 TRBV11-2 TGTGCCAGCAGCTCGGGCAGGCGGGATACAGATACGCAGTATTTT CASSSGRRDTDTQYF
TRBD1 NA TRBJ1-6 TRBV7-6 TGTGCCAGCAGCCGGACAGGGGGTATTTCACCCCTCCACTTT CASSRTGGISPLHF
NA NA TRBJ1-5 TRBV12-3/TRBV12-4 TGTGCCAGCAGTCGTACAGGGAGCACTCAGCCCCAGCATTTT CASSRTGSTQPQHF
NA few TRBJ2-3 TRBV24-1 TGTGCCACCAGTGATTTGAACAATTATGGCGGGAGCACAGATACGCAGTATTTT CATSDLNNYGGSTDTQYF
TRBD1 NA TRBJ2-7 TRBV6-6 TGTGCCAGCAGGACCAGGGGGCAGGACGAGCAGTACTTC CASRTRGQDEQYF
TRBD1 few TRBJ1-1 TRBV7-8 TGTGCCAGCAGCAACCAGGGGGGATGGAACACTGAAGCTTTCTTT CASSNQGGWNTEAFF
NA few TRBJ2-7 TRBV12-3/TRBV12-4 TGTGCCAGCAGTTCCCGGGACACGGACGACGAGCAGTACTTC CASSSRDTDDEQYF
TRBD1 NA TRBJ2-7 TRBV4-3 TGCGCCAGCAGCCAACGAACAGGGGACGACACCTACGAGCAGTACTTC CASSQRTGDDTYEQYF
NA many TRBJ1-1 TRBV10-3 TGTGCCATCAGTGCGAAGCTCGGAACTGAAGCTTTCTTT CAISAKLGTEAFF
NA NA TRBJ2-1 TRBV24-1 TGTGCCACCAGTGATCTCCAGGGCGACTACAATGAGCAGTTCTTC CATSDLQGDYNEQFF
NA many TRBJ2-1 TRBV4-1 TGCGCCAGCGGACCGTCCGGGACGGTTTACAATGAGCAGTTCTTC CASGPSGTVYNEQFF
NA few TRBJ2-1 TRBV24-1 TGTGCCACCAGTGATTTGCAAGGTGGGGGCAATGAGCAGTTCTTC CATSDLQGGGNEQFF
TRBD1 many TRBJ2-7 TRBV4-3 TGCGCCAGCAGCCAAGAAATTGGACAGGGGGCCTACGAGCAGTACTTC CASSQEIGQGAYEQYF
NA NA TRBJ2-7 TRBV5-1 TGCGCCAGCAGCTACGAGGGTAGTGCCTACGAGCAGTACTTC CASSYEGSAYEQYF
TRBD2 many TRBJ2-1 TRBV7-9 TGTGCCGGGGATGAGGCTAGCGGGAGTCATGAGCAGTTCTTC CAGDEASGSHEQFF
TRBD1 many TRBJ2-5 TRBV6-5 TGTGCCAGCAGTTATACGACAGGGATTGGGGTAGGAGAGACCCAGTACTTC CASSYTTGIGVGETQYF
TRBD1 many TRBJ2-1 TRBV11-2 TGTGCCAGCAGCTTAGGGACAGGGGCCCGTGAGCAGTTCTTC CASSLGTGAREQFF
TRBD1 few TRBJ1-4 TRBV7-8 TGTGCCAGCAGCCTCGGGACAGGGAGAGAAAAACTGTTTTTT CASSLGTGREKLFF
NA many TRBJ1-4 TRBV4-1 TGCGCCAGCAGCCAAGAGAGAATTAGGGAAAAACTGTTTTTT CASSQERIREKLFF
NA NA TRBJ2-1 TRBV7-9 TGTGCCAGCAGCTTAGGGGGACTGGACGATGAGCAGTTCTTC CASSLGGLDDEQFF
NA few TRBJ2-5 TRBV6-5 TGTGCCAGCAGTTACTCGATAGGCGAAGAAGAGACCCAGTACTTC CASSYSIGEEETQYF
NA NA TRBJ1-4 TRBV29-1 TGCAGCGTTGTCGGGACCTGGGATGAAAAACTGTTTTTT CSVVGTWDEKLFF
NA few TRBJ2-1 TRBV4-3 TGCGCCAGCAGCCAAGAGTTGGGACTCGGCCCCTCCAATGAGCAGTTCTTC CASSQELGLGPSNEQFF
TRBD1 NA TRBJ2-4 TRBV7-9 TGTGCCAGCAGCCTTGGACAGGGTTGGTACTTC CASSLGQGWYF
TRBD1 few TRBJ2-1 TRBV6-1 TGTGCCAGCAGTATCAGGGGGCACAATGAGCAGTTCTTC CASSIRGHNEQFF
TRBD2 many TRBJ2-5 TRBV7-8 TGTGCCAGCAGCTCGCAGACTAGCGGGGGGAAAGAGACCCAGTACTTC CASSSQTSGGKETQYF
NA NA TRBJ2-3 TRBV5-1 TGCGCCAGCAGCTTGGCCGTACCAATAACAGATACGCAGTATTTT CASSLAVPITDTQYF